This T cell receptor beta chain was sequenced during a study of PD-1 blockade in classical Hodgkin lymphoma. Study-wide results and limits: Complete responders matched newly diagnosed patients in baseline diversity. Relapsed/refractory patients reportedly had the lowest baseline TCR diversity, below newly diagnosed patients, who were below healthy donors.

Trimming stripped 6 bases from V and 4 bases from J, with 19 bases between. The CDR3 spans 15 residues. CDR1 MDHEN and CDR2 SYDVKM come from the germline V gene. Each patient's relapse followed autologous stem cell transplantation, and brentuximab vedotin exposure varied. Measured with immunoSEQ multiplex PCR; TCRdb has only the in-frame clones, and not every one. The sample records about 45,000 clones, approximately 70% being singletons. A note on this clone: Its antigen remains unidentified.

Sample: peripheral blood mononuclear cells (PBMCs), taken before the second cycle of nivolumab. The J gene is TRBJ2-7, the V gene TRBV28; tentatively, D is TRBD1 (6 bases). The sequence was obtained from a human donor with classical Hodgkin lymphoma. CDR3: CASSPTGPGRYEQYF. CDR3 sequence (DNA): TGTGCCAGCAGCCCGACAGGACCCGGGCGGTACGAGCAGTACTTC.